This TCR beta chain originates from a study of blood T cells in healthy people across ages. Looked up from germline, CDR1 is DFQATT and CDR2 is SNEGSKA (reference sequence). The CDR3 runs 15 residues. The junction had 9 bases not matched to a gene; V was cut back by 2 bases and J by 6 bases. Note on this clonotype: Its antigen is as yet unknown.

Study outcomes and limitations: Measured against age, TCR beta diversity per million T cells decreased in a roughly linear manner.

Isolation yielded PBMCs, at least 6.5 million per sample, in every case. The use of a sample-barcoded 5' primer and a J-beta primer mix characterized a second PCR of about 7 to 12 cycles. MiXCR, run by TCRdb on the 5' RACE reads, gives a single entry per CDR3 protein. Altogether approximately 780,000 distinct CDR3 sequences are present, around a quarter being singletons, with the ten largest covering around 3%. This same sample was also taken into another study, of T cells of mothers and their children.

The J gene is TRBJ2-5, the V gene TRBV20-1; 10 nucleotides agree with TRBD2. Sequenced: blood. The receptor was isolated from a boy aged 10-17 years in good health. CDR3 DNA sequence: TGCAGTGCTAGATGGATAGCGGGGGGTGGAAAGACCCAGTACTTC. Residues: CSARWIAGGGKTQYF.